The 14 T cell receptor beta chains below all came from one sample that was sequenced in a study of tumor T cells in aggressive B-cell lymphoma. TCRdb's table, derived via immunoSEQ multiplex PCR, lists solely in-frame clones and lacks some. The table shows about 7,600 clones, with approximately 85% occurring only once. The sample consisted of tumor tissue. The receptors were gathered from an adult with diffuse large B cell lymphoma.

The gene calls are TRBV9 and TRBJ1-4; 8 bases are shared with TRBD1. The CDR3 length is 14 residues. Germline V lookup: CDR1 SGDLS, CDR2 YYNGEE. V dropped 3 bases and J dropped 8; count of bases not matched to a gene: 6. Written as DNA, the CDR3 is TGTGCCAGCAGCGGGACAGGGCGGGGGGAAAAACTGTTTTTT. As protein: CASSGTGRGEKLFF.

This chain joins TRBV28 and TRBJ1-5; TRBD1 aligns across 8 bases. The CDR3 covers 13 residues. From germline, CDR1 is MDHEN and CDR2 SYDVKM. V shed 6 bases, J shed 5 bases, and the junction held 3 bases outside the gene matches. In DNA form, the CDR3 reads TGTGCCAGCAGCTTGACAGGGGATCAGCCCCAGCATTTT. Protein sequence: CASSLTGDQPQHF.

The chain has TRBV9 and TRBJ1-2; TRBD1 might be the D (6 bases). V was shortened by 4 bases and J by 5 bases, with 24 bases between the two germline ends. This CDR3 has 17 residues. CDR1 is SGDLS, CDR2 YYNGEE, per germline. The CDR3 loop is CASSSSLGGGSPYGYTF. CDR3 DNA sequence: TGTGCCAGCAGCTCCTCGTTAGGGGGGGGGTCTCCGTATGGCTACACCTTC.

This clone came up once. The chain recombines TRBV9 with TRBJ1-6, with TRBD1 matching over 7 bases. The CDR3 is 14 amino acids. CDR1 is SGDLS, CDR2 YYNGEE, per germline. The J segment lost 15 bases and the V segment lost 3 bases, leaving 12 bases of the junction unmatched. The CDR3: CASSDSGGGELLHF. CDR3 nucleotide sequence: TGTGCCAGCAGCGACTCAGGGGGAGGAGAACTCCTCCACTTT.

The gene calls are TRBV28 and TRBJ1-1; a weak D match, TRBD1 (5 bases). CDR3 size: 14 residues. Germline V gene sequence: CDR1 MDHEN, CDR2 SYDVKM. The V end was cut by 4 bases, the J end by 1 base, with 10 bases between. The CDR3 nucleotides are TGTGCCAGCAGTTCGGACATTTGGAACACTGAAGCTTTCTTT. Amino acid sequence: CASSSDIWNTEAFF.

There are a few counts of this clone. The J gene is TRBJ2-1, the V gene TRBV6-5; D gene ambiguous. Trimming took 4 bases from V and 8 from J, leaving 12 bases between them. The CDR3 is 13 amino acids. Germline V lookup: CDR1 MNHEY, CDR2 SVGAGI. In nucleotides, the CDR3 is TGTGCCAGCAGTTCGCCAGGATACGATGAGCAGTTCTTC. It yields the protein CASSSPGYDEQFF.

CDR3 residues: CSVPPGWGEETQYF. The CDR3 DNA follows: TGCAGCGTCCCCCCAGGGTGGGGGGAAGAGACCCAGTACTTC. The V and J genes are TRBV29-1 and TRBJ2-5; D is possibly TRBD2 (6 bases). Germline CDR1 SQVTM, CDR2 ANQGSEA. The CDR3 covers 14 residues. The V and J ends lost 6 bases and 3 bases respectively, with 17 bases between them.

CDR3 coding DNA: TGTGCCAGCAGCCAAGGGGACAGGGGATCGAGGGAGACCCAGTACTTC. This translates into CASSQGDRGSRETQYF. V usage is TRBV4-2 and J usage is TRBJ2-5; the match to TRBD1 covers 10 bases. The CDR3 consists of 16 residues. CDR1 LGHNA and CDR2 YNFKEQ come from the germline V gene. Losses at the gene ends were 1 base for V and 5 bases for J; bases not matched to a gene: 7.

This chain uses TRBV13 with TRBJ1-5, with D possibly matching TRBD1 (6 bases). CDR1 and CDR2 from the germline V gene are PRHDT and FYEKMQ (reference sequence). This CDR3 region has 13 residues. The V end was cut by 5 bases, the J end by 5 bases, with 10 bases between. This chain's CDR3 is CASSQGGDQPQHF. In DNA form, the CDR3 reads TGTGCCAGCAGCCAAGGGGGGGATCAGCCCCAGCATTTT.

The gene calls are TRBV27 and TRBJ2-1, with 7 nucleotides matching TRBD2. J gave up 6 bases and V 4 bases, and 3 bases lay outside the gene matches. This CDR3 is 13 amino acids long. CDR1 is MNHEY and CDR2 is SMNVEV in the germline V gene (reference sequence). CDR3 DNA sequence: TGTGCCAGCAGTTGGACTAGTTTCAATGAGCAGTTCTTC. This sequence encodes CASSWTSFNEQFF.

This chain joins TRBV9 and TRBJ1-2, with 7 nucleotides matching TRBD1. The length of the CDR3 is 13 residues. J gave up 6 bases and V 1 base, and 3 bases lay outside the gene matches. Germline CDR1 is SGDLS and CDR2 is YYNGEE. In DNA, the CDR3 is TGTGCCAGCAGCGTACGGGGGACAGATGGCTACACCTTC. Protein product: CASSVRGTDGYTF.

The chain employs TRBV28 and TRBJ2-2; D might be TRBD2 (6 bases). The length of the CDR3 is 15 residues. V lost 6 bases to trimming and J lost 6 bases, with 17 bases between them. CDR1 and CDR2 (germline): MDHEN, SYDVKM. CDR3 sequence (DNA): TGTGCCAGCAGAGACGTCCGGGACTCCCCCGGGGAGCTGTTTTTT. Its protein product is CASRDVRDSPGELFF.

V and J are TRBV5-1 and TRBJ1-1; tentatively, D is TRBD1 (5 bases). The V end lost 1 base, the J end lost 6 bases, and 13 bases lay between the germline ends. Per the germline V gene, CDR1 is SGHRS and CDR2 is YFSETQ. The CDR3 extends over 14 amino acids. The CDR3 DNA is TGCGCCAGCAGCTTGAGCCTGCAGGGCCCTGAAGCTTTCTTT. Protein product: CASSLSLQGPEAFF.

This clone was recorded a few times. As DNA, the CDR3 is TGTGCCAGCAGCTTGGGGGAGGAGGGTGGCACTGAAGCTTTCTTT. Translating gives CASSLGEEGGTEAFF. The chain links TRBV5-4 to TRBJ1-1; D is ambiguous. Per germline, CDR1 SGHNT and CDR2 YYREEE (reference sequence). Trimming cost V 0 bases and J 4 bases, with 13 bases left between them. The CDR3 totals 15 residues.